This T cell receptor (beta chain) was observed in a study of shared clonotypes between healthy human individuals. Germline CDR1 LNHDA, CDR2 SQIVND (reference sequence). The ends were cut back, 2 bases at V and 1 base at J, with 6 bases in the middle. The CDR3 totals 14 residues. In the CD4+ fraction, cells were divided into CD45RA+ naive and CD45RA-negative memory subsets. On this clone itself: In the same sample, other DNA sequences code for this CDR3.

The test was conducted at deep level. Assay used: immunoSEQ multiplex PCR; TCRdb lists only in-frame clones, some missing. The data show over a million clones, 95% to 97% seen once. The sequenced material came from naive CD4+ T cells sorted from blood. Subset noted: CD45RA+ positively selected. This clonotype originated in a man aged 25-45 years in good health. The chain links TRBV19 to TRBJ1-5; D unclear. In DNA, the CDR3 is TGTGCCAGTAGTATAACTGGGAGCAATCAGCCCCAGCATTTT. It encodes CASSITGSNQPQHF.